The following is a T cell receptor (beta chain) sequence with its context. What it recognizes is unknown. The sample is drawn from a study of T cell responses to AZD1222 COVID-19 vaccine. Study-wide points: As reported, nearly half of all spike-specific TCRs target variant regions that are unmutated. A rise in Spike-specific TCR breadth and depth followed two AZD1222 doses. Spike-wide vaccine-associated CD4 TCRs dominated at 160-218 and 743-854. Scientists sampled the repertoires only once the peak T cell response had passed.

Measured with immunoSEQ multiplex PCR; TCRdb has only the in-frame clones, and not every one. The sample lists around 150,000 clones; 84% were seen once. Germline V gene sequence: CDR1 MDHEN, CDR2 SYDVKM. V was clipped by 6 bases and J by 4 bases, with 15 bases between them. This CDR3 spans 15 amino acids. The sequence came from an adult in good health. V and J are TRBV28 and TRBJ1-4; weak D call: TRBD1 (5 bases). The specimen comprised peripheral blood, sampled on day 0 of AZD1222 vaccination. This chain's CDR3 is CASSSSRVGNEKLFF. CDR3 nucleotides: TGTGCCAGCAGCTCCTCCAGGGTGGGTAATGAAAAACTGTTTTTT.